These 2 T cell receptor beta chains originate from one sample sequenced in a study of T-cell memory formation after mild COVID-19. One entry per CDR3 protein, called by TCRdb with MiXCR from the 5' RACE reads. The table includes around 200,000 distinct CDR3 sequences, about a fifth detected once. The sequenced material came from PBMCs or a T cell subset sorted from them (not recorded which). Every receptor here comes from an adult woman who had mild COVID-19 (a few samples of this study predate the infection). Cell type and time point are not known.

This clonotype has a handful of counts. The CDR3 protein is CASSHTGDYGYTF. CDR3 nucleotides: TGTGCCAGCAGCCACACAGGGGACTATGGCTACACCTTC. The V gene is TRBV11-2, the J gene TRBJ1-2, with 7 bases that match TRBD1. Unmatched junction bases numbered 3, after V lost 5 bases and J lost 3 bases. The CDR3 loop spans 13 amino acids. Germline CDR1 SGHAT, CDR2 FQNNGV.

This clonotype turned up a few times. The rearrangement links TRBV12-3 or TRBV12-4 to TRBJ1-2, with D possibly being TRBD1 (6 bases). V lost 7 bases, J lost 5 bases, and 14 bases lay in between. This CDR3 has 13 amino acids. DNA for the CDR3: TGTGCCAGCACACAAGGGGGAGGGTATGGCTACACCTTC. Its translation: CASTQGGGYGYTF.